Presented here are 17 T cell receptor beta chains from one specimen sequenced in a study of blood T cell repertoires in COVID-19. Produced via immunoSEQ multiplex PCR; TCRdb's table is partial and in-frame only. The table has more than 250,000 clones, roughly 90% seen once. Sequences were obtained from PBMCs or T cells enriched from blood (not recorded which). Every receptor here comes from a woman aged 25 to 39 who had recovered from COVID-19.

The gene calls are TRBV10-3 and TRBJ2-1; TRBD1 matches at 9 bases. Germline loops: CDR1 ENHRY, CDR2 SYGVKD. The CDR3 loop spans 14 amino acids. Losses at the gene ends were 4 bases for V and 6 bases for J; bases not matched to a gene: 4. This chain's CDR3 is CAISVGQGSNEQFF. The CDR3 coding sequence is TGTGCCATCAGTGTTGGACAGGGGAGCAATGAGCAGTTCTTC.

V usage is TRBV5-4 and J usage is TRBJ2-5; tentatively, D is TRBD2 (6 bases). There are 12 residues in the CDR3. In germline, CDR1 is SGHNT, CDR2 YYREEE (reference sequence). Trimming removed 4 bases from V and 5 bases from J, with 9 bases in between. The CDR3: CASSGRGETQYF. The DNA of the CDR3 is TGTGCCAGCAGCGGCCGGGGGGAGACCCAGTACTTC.

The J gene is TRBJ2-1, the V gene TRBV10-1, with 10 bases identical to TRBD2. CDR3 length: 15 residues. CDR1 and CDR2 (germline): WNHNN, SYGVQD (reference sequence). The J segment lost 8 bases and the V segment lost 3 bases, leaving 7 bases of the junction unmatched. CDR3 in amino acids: CASSDPSGRSDEQFF. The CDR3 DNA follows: TGCGCCAGCAGTGACCCTAGCGGGAGAAGCGATGAGCAGTTCTTC.

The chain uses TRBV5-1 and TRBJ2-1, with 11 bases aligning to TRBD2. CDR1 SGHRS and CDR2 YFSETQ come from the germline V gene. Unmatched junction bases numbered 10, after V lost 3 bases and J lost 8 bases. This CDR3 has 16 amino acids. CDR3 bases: TGCGCCAGCAGCTCGCCGGGACTAGCGGTCCACGATGAGCAGTTCTTC. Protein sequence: CASSSPGLAVHDEQFF.

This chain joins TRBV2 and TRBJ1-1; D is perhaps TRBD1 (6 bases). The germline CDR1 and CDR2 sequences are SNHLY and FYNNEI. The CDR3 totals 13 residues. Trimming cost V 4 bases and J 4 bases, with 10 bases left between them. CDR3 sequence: CASSVTGFTEAFF. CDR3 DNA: TGTGCCAGCAGTGTTACAGGGTTCACTGAAGCTTTCTTT. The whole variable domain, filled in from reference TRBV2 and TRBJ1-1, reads EPEVTQTPSHQVTQMGQEVILRCVPISNHLYFYWYRQILGQKVEFLVSFYNNEISEKSEIFDDQFSVERPDGSNFTLKIRSTKLEDSAMYFCASSVTGFTEAFFGQGTRLTVV.

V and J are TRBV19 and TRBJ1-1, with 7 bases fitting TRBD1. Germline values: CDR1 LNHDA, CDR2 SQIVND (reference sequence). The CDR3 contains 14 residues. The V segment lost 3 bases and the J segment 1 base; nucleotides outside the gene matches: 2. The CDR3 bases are TGTGCCAGTAGTATGGGGACAGCGAACACTGAAGCTTTCTTT. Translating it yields CASSMGTANTEAFF. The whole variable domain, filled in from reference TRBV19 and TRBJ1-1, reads DGGITQSPKYLFRKEGQNVTLSCEQNLNHDAMYWYRQDPGQGLRLIYYSQIVNDFQKGDIAEGYSVSREKKESFPLTVTSAQKNPTAFYLCASSMGTANTEAFFGQGTRLTVV.

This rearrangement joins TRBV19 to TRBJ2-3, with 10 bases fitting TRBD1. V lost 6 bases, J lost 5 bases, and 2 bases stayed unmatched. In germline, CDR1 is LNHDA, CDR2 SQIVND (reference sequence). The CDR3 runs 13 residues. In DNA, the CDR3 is TGTGCCAGTAGGAGGACAGGGGGAGATACGCAGTATTTT. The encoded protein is CASRRTGGDTQYF.

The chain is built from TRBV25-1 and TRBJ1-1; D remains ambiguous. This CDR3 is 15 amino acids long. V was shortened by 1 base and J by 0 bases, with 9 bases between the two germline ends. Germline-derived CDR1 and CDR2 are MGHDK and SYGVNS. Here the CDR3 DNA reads TGTGCCAGCAGTGAATGGCCAGACATGAACACTGAAGCTTTCTTT. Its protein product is CASSEWPDMNTEAFF.

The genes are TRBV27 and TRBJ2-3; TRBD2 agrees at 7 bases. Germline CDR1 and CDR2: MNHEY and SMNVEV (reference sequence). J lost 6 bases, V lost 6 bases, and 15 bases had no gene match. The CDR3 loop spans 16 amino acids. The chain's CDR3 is CASRLRASGKGDTQYF. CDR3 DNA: TGTGCCAGCAGGTTGCGTGCTAGCGGAAAAGGGGATACGCAGTATTTT.

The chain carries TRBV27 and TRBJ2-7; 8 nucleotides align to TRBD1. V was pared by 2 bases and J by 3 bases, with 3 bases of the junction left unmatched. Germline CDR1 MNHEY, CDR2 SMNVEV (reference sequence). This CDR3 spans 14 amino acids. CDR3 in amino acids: CASSLNRGDYEQYF. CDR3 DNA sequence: TGTGCCAGCAGTTTAAACAGGGGGGACTACGAGCAGTACTTC.

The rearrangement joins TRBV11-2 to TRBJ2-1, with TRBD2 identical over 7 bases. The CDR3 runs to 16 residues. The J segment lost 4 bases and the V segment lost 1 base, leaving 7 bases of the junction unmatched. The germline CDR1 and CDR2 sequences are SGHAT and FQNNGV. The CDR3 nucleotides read TGTGCCAGCAGCTTAGGGTCGGCGGGGGTGTACAATGAGCAGTTCTTC. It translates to CASSLGSAGVYNEQFF. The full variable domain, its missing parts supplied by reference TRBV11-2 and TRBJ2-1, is EAGVAQSPRYKIIEKRQSVAFWCNPISGHATLYWYQQILGQGPKLLIQFQNNGVVDDSQLPKDRFSAERLKGVDSTLKIQPAKLEDSAVYLCASSLGSAGVYNEQFFGPGTRLTVL.

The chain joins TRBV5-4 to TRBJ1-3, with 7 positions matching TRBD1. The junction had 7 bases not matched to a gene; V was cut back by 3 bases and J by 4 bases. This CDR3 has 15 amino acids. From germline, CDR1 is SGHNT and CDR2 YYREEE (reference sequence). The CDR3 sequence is CASSSPDRDGNTIYF. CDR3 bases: TGTGCCAGCAGCTCACCTGACAGGGACGGAAACACCATATATTTT.

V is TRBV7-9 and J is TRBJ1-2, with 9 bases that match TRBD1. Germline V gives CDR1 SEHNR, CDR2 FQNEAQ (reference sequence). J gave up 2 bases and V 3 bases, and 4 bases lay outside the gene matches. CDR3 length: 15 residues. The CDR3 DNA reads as TGTGCCAGCAGCTTGTTGGGACAGGGAAACTATGGCTACACCTTC. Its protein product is CASSLLGQGNYGYTF.

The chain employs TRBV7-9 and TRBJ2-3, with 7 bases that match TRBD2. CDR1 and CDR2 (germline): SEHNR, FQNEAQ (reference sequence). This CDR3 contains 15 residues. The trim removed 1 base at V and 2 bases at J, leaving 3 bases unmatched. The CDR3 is CASSLVAGDTDTQYF. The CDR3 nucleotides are TGTGCCAGCAGCTTAGTTGCGGGAGACACAGATACGCAGTATTTT.

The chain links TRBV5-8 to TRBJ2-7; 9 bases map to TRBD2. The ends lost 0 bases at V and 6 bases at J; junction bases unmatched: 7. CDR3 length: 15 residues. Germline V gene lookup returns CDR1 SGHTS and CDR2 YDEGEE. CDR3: CASSLAYRLAAEQYF. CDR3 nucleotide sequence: TGTGCCAGCAGCTTGGCCTATAGACTAGCGGCCGAGCAGTACTTC.

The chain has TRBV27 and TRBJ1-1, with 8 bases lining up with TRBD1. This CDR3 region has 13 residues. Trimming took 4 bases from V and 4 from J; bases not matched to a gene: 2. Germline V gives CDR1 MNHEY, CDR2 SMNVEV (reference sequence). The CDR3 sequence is CASSSQGGTEAFF. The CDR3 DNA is TGTGCCAGCAGTTCACAGGGGGGCACTGAAGCTTTCTTT.

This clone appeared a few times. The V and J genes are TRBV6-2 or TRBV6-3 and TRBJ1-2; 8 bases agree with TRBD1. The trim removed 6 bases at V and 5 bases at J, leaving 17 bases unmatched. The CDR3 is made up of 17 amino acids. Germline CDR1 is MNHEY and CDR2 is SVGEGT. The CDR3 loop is CASSPIVDRANIYGYTF. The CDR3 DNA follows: TGTGCCAGCAGCCCCATAGTGGACAGGGCCAACATTTATGGCTACACCTTC.